The clone carrying this TCR beta chain was seen more than once but under ten times. Its antigen is unidentified. These data come from a study of T cells in localized non-small cell lung cancer. General study results and limits: Heterogeneity within the tumor remains possible, as just one region underwent sequencing. For the top 100 tumor clones, a median around 55 also appeared in adjacent lung. Peak T cell clonality was found in uninvolved adjacent lung, exceeding tumor.

Data came from immunoSEQ multiplex PCR; TCRdb stores just in-frame clones and leaves some out. The sample has about 1,700 clones; about a fifth are singletons. Germline values: CDR1 WSHSY, CDR2 SAAADI. J gave up 9 bases and V 4 bases, and 4 bases lay outside the gene matches. There are 15 residues in the CDR3. Sample: lung tumor tissue, taken before any cancer treatment. The chain recombines TRBV10-2 with TRBJ2-1; 15 bases are shared with TRBD2. The clonotype originates from a male donor aged 60 or older with stage I lung adenocarcinoma. CDR3 loop: CASSGTSGRAGEQFF. The CDR3 DNA is TGCGCCAGCAGTGGGACTAGCGGGAGGGCCGGTGAGCAGTTCTTC.